The 18 T cell receptor beta chains reported below all come from one sample, sequenced in a study of regulatory T cells in long-lasting Graves disease. This sample's time point: persistent/refractory GD, antithyroid drugs over 5 years with positive TRAb. Researchers made the TCR library from RNA that was extracted from PBMCs. Arm-PCR of CDR3 regions and iRepertoire HTBI primers were used to build TCR beta libraries. TCRdb itself ran the multiplex PCR reads through MiXCR, one entry per CDR3 protein. The data contain roughly 500,000 distinct CDR3 sequences, 20% to 25% of them singletons. This specimen consisted of peripheral blood mononuclear cells (PBMCs), obtained when the disease was refractory, from a patient treated with antithyroid drugs. The origin of the receptors is a female donor with Graves disease.

At least ten counts were recorded for this clonotype. The chain combines TRBV28 with TRBJ1-2; possible D gene TRBD1, 6 bases. The CDR3 loop spans 15 amino acids. Germline loops: CDR1 MDHEN, CDR2 SYDVKM. The germline V and J ends were trimmed by 5 bases and 3 bases, with 16 bases remaining between them. The CDR3 nucleotides read TGTGCCAGCAGTGTCGGTCGGGGGCGAGACTATGGCTACACCTTC. Translated: CASSVGRGRDYGYTF.

This sequence joins TRBV20-1 and TRBJ1-1, with D possibly being TRBD1 (5 bases). The germline V and J ends were trimmed by 3 bases and 4 bases, with 15 bases remaining between them. Germline CDR1 DFQATT, CDR2 SNEGSKA (reference sequence). The CDR3 spans 14 residues. The DNA for the CDR3 is TGCAGTGCTAGGGGCTGGGACTGGGGCACTGAAGCTTTCTTT. Amino acid sequence: CSARGWDWGTEAFF.

This clonotype has just a few counts. This chain uses TRBV11-1 with TRBJ1-1; 9 positions match TRBD1. With 5 bases clipped from V and 6 bases from J, the junction kept 4 bases outside the gene matches. Germline loops: CDR1 SGHAT, CDR2 FQDESV (reference sequence). The CDR3 runs 13 residues. Here the CDR3 DNA reads TGTGCCAGCAGCCGGGACAGGGTGGCTGAAGCTTTCTTT. Its protein product is CASSRDRVAEAFF.

This clonotype appeared many times. The chain is built from TRBV9 and TRBJ2-5; D is undetermined. Trimming stripped 2 bases from V and 2 bases from J, with 7 bases between. CDR1 and CDR2 (germline): SGDLS, YYNGEE. CDR3 length: 13 residues. CDR3: CASSVDGQETQYF. The CDR3 DNA follows: TGTGCCAGCAGCGTTGACGGGCAAGAGACCCAGTACTTC.

This clonotype was detected many times. The CDR3 DNA is TGCAGTGCTAGACGACGGGAACAGGGGAACACCGGGGAGCTGTTTTTT. Translation: CSARRREQGNTGELFF. J is TRBJ2-2 and V is TRBV20-1, with a tentative D call TRBD1 (6 bases). This CDR3 has 16 amino acids. Germline CDR1 DFQATT, CDR2 SNEGSKA (reference sequence). The ends were cut back, 2 bases at V and 1 base at J, with 14 bases in the middle.

This clonotype has a single count. The chain has TRBV4-1 and TRBJ1-5, with D possibly TRBD1 on 6 matching bases. Trimming removed 5 bases from V and 6 bases from J, with 17 bases in between. This CDR3 contains 15 residues. CDR1 MGHRA and CDR2 YSYEKL come from the germline V gene. CDR3 coding DNA: TGCGCCAGCAGCTCTGGGACGGGGGGCGGTCAGCCCCAGCATTTT. Translation gives CASSSGTGGGQPQHF.

The chain links TRBV19 to TRBJ2-1; D possibly corresponds to TRBD1 (5 bases). Trimming removed 3 bases from V and 8 bases from J, with 11 bases in between. This CDR3 has 13 residues. CDR1 and CDR2 from the germline V gene are LNHDA and SQIVND (reference sequence). The chain's CDR3 is CASSISWGYEQFF. The CDR3 DNA sequence: TGTGCCAGTAGTATCTCATGGGGCTATGAGCAGTTCTTC. Combining the CDR3 with reference TRBV19 and TRBJ2-1 gives the whole variable domain DGGITQSPKYLFRKEGQNVTLSCEQNLNHDAMYWYRQDPGQGLRLIYYSQIVNDFQKGDIAEGYSVSREKKESFPLTVTSAQKNPTAFYLCASSISWGYEQFFGPGTRLTVL.

There are many counts of this clonotype. This chain joins TRBV3-1 and TRBJ1-1, with D hard to call. This CDR3 is built from 15 residues. The V end was cut by 1 base, the J end by 4 bases, with 13 bases between. The germline gives CDR1 LGHDT, CDR2 YNNKEL (reference sequence). The CDR3 sequence is CASSQGVVKGTEAFF. For the CDR3, the DNA is TGTGCCAGCAGCCAAGGGGTGGTTAAGGGCACTGAAGCTTTCTTT.

The genes are TRBV12-3 or TRBV12-4 and TRBJ1-1, with TRBD1 as a possible D gene (5 bases). The CDR3 extends over 17 amino acids. Trimming pared 2 bases from V and 1 base from J, leaving 17 bases between. Written as DNA, the CDR3 is TGTGCCAGCAGTTTAAATGTCCCAGGGTTCAGGAACACTGAAGCTTTCTTT. Translated, it gives CASSLNVPGFRNTEAFF.

This clonotype came up many times. V is TRBV11-2 and J is TRBJ2-7; 8 bases are shared with TRBD1. Losses at the gene ends were 5 bases for V and 3 bases for J; bases not matched to a gene: 9. The CDR3 runs to 15 residues. The germline V gene has CDR1 SGHAT and CDR2 FQNNGV. The CDR3 DNA reads as TGTGCCAGCAGCACCCTCAGGGGGCTCGTCTACGAGCAGTACTTC. This sequence encodes CASSTLRGLVYEQYF.

This clonotype was picked up a small number of times. The rearrangement links TRBV7-2 to TRBJ1-2; TRBD1 matches 12 bases. CDR3 length: 14 residues. The germline CDR1 and CDR2 sequences are SGHTA and FQGNSA. The V and J ends lost 5 bases and 8 bases, in that order; junction bases with no gene match: 6. CDR3 DNA: TGTGCCAGCAGCCTAGGGACAGGGGGCTTGGGCTACACCTTC. Its translation: CASSLGTGGLGYTF.

This clonotype appeared a few times. V usage is TRBV7-9 and J usage is TRBJ2-4; D is undetermined. Trimming stripped 2 bases from V and 15 bases from J, with 14 bases between. The CDR3 is 12 amino acids. The germline V gene encodes CDR1 SEHNR and CDR2 FQNEAQ (reference sequence). The DNA of the CDR3 is TGTGCCAGCAGCTTAATTCCTGCCGGTGGGTACTTC. Translation: CASSLIPAGGYF.

This clonotype occurred many times. The rearrangement joins TRBV3-1 to TRBJ2-7, with unresolved D. The CDR3 sequence is 14 residues long. The V end lost 6 bases, the J end lost 2 bases, and 14 bases lay between the germline ends. CDR1 LGHDT and CDR2 YNNKEL come from the germline V gene (reference sequence). CDR3 in DNA: TGTGCCAGCAGACAATCGCCCCGGGCCTACGAGCAGTACTTC. It encodes CASRQSPRAYEQYF.

This clonotype has at least ten counts. V gene TRBV2 combines with J gene TRBJ2-2; 9 bases are shared with TRBD2. J was trimmed by 3 bases and V by 3 bases; bases with no gene match: 8. The CDR3 runs to 17 residues. Germline CDR1 reads SNHLY; CDR2 reads FYNNEI. As DNA, the CDR3 is TGTGCCAGCAGTGATCGTGTTAGCGGGGGAGACACCGGGGAGCTGTTTTTT. Its protein product is CASSDRVSGGDTGELFF.

At least ten counts were recorded for this clonotype. This rearrangement joins TRBV7-2 to TRBJ2-7, with unresolved D. The germline V and J ends were trimmed by 4 bases and 0 bases, with 10 bases remaining between them. The CDR3 extends over 14 amino acids. Germline V CDR1 and CDR2: SGHTA, FQGNSA. The CDR3 nucleotides are TGTGCCAGCAGCTCGGGTTCTAGCTCCTACGAGCAGTACTTC. It specifies CASSSGSSSYEQYF. The variable domain in full, completed from reference TRBV7-2 and TRBJ2-7, reads GAGVSQSPSNKVTEKGKDVELRCDPISGHTALYWYRQSLGQGLEFLIYFQGNSAPDKSGLPSDRFSAERTGGSVSTLTIQRTQQEDSAVYLCASSSGSSSYEQYFGPGTRLTVT.

This clonotype was observed at least ten times. The chain is built from TRBV28 and TRBJ2-5; weak D call: TRBD2 (6 bases). This CDR3 spans 16 amino acids. The germline V gene has CDR1 MDHEN and CDR2 SYDVKM. V lost 7 bases and J lost 5, with 23 bases in between. CDR3 nucleotide sequence: TGTGCCAGCAAACGAAAGGCCGGACTAACTGGGGAGACCCAGTACTTC. Residues: CASKRKAGLTGETQYF.

Turning to this clonotype: A much larger clonotype is one base distant, so this may be a read error. The V gene is TRBV2, the J gene TRBJ2-5; weak D call: TRBD2 (6 bases). The germline CDR1 and CDR2 sequences are SNHLY and FYNNEI. The CDR3 totals 14 residues. The CDR3: CATSDLRERETQYF. For the CDR3, the DNA is TGTGCCACCAGTGATTTGCGGGAAAGAGAGACCCAGTACTTC.

At least ten counts were recorded for this clonotype. V usage is TRBV20-1 and J usage is TRBJ1-6; unclear D gene. CDR1 is DFQATT and CDR2 is SNEGSKA in the germline V gene (reference sequence). The CDR3 has 14 residues. The V end lost 2 bases, the J end lost 7 bases, and 12 bases lay between the germline ends. The CDR3 region has the DNA TGCAGTGCTAGACAAGTCCGGGAAAATTCACCCCTCCACTTT. Encoded protein: CSARQVRENSPLHF.